The subject of this entry is one TCR beta chain. What it binds is unknown. The authors' processing: ImmunoSEQ supplied junction-only sequences lacking quality scores, so filtering was different. Sequencing was performed with immunoSEQ multiplex PCR; in TCRdb, only in-frame clones are kept and a portion is missing. V and J calls and clone size follow that table, whereas D and trimming were derived from the DNA. This table holds roughly 1 million clones, under 80% found once. V lost 4 bases, J lost 0 bases, and 2 bases lay in between. This CDR3 is built from 11 residues. CDR1 DFQATT and CDR2 SNEGSKA come from the germline V gene (reference sequence). CD4+ cells underwent separation, giving CD45RA+ naive and CD45RA-negative memory subsets. The data were obtained in a study of shared clonotypes between healthy human individuals. Study-level results: Across a handful of donors, naive CD4 shared approximately 4.5%, naive CD8 more than 3%, memory CD4 about 2.4%, memory CD8 around 0.42%. Only blood underwent sampling, and tissue repertoires likely differ.

Sequencing used memory CD4+ T cells sorted from blood. Subset defined: CD45RA-negative fraction. The sequence derives from a man aged 18 to 29 in good health. The V call is TRBV20-1, the J call TRBJ2-3, with unresolved D. CDR3 DNA sequence: TGCAGTGCTAAAAGCACAGATACGCAGTATTTT. This translates into CSAKSTDTQYF.